A selection of T cell receptor beta chains follows, all from one sample in a study of beta chain features in type 1 diabetes. Using immunoSEQ multiplex PCR, the repertoire was profiled, and TCRdb retains in-frame clones only, with some absent. This sample has about 220,000 clones, with roughly a tenth found just once. Sequenced input: central memory CD4+ T cells from blood. The origin of the receptors is a man aged 18-30 years in good health. CDR3s include the opening cysteine and the closing phenylalanine or tryptophan. The order of the fields is clone size, J gene, V gene, D gene, CDR3 protein, CDR3 DNA. The D gene is left open where the match is weak. Size values are once, few and many counts, or a class for expanded clones, and some rows have none.

abundance: .; j_gene: TRBJ2-7; v_gene: TRBV19; d_gene: .; CDR3aa: CASSRTFQYEQYF; CDR3nt: TGTGCCAGTAGTAGGACATTCCAGTACGAGCAGTACTTC
abundance: .; j_gene: TRBJ2-5; v_gene: TRBV5-1; d_gene: TRBD2; CDR3aa: CASSLERDGQETQYF; CDR3nt: TGCGCCAGCAGCTTGGAGCGGGACGGACAAGAGACCCAGTACTTC
abundance: .; j_gene: TRBJ1-1; v_gene: TRBV29-1; d_gene: TRBD1; CDR3aa: CSVKTGAGDTEAFF; CDR3nt: TGCAGCGTGAAGACAGGGGCCGGGGACACTGAAGCTTTCTTT
abundance: few; j_gene: TRBJ2-5; v_gene: TRBV4-1; d_gene: .; CDR3aa: CASSYKKPRRARETQYF; CDR3nt: TGCGCCAGCAGCTATAAAAAGCCGAGGAGGGCTCGGGAGACCCAGTACTTC
abundance: few; j_gene: TRBJ2-3; v_gene: TRBV4-2; d_gene: .; CDR3aa: CASSQEKLGTDTQYF; CDR3nt: TGTGCCAGCAGCCAAGAAAAACTGGGCACAGATACGCAGTATTTT
abundance: .; j_gene: TRBJ2-6; v_gene: TRBV29-1; d_gene: .; CDR3aa: CSVVGVNLSGANVLTF; CDR3nt: TGCAGCGTTGTCGGGGTAAATCTCTCTGGGGCCAACGTCCTGACTTTC
abundance: many; j_gene: TRBJ2-2; v_gene: TRBV29-1; d_gene: .; CDR3aa: CSSKVQGNTGELFF; CDR3nt: TGCAGTTCCAAAGTCCAGGGGAACACCGGGGAGCTGTTTTTT
abundance: .; j_gene: TRBJ1-1; v_gene: TRBV29-1; d_gene: .; CDR3aa: CSVDSQAEAFF; CDR3nt: TGCAGCGTTGATAGTCAGGCTGAAGCTTTCTTT
abundance: few; j_gene: TRBJ2-1; v_gene: TRBV9; d_gene: TRBD1; CDR3aa: CASSPRDRSYNEQFF; CDR3nt: TGTGCCAGCAGCCCCCGGGACAGAAGTTACAATGAGCAGTTCTTC
abundance: few; j_gene: TRBJ2-1; v_gene: TRBV5-4; d_gene: TRBD2; CDR3aa: CASSSGLAGTSYNEQFF; CDR3nt: TGTGCCAGCAGCTCCGGACTAGCGGGGACCTCCTACAATGAGCAGTTCTTC